One sample yielded the 11 T cell receptor beta chains listed below, sequenced in a study of regulatory T cells in long-lasting Graves disease. Library construction for TCR beta used iRepertoire HTBI primers and Arm-PCR of CDR3 regions. Using its own MiXCR run on the multiplex PCR reads, TCRdb lists one record per CDR3 protein. Among more than 450,000 distinct CDR3 sequences, about 12% were seen once, and the ten largest hold around 10%. Regarding time point: newly diagnosed GD, antithyroid drugs for less than 3 months. PBMC RNA was the source of the TCR library. This sample also belongs to another study, concerning T cells in Graves' hyperthyroidism and ophthalmopathy.

The material was peripheral blood mononuclear cells (PBMCs), obtained at new diagnosis, from a patient treated with antithyroid drugs. These receptor sequences come from a woman aged 30 to 39 with Graves disease.

This clonotype was recorded many times. The rearrangement links TRBV6-5 to TRBJ1-1, with D unresolved. The germline gives CDR1 MNHEY, CDR2 SVGAGI. The CDR3 totals 17 residues. Between the trimmed V and J ends, which lost 0 bases and 1 base, there was a span of 15 bases. Written as DNA, the CDR3 is TGTGCCAGCAGTTACTCGAGGGCAGCCCGTCCGAACACTGAAGCTTTCTTT. This encodes CASSYSRAARPNTEAFF.

This clonotype has only a few counts. V and J are TRBV20-1 and TRBJ2-5; 7 bases line up with TRBD2. Trimming removed 6 bases from V and 5 bases from J; junction bases left unmatched: 15. Germline CDR1 reads DFQATT; CDR2 reads SNEGSKA (reference sequence). This CDR3 has 15 amino acids. CDR3: CSAILRGRGRETQYF. In nucleotides, the CDR3 is TGCAGTGCCATTTTGCGTGGGAGGGGCCGGGAGACCCAGTACTTC.

Ten or more counts support this clonotype. This sequence joins TRBV5-6 and TRBJ1-1; D unclear. CDR1 SGHDT and CDR2 YYEEEE come from the germline V gene. The CDR3 sequence is 12 residues long. The V gene lost 4 bases and the J gene lost 5 bases, with 9 bases spanning the gap. The CDR3 DNA is TGTGCCAGCAGCATGGGTAGTACTGAAGCTTTCTTT. Encoded protein: CASSMGSTEAFF.

This clonotype was counted ten times or more. The chain carries TRBV5-1 and TRBJ2-1; unclear D gene. The J call may be mistaken, given a closer DNA end match to TRBJ2-5. CDR1 is SGHRS and CDR2 is YFSETQ in the germline V gene. The CDR3 loop spans 13 amino acids. CDR3 DNA sequence: TGCGCCAGCAGCTTGGGGTGGGGAGAGACCCAGTACTTC. It codes for CASSLGWGETQYF.

The chain links TRBV12-3 or TRBV12-4 to TRBJ2-2, with TRBD2 as a possible D gene (6 bases). This CDR3 contains 17 residues. V was shortened by 7 bases and J by 4 bases, with 22 bases between the two germline ends. The CDR3 DNA follows: TGTGCCAGCACCCTTCGGCCTAGCCGGAGGGCCACCGGGGAGCTGTTTTTT. Residues: CASTLRPSRRATGELFF.

The chain links TRBV4-1 to TRBJ1-5; no reliable D call. Germline values: CDR1 MGHRA, CDR2 YSYEKL. The length of the CDR3 is 14 residues. The V end lost 0 bases, the J end lost 5 bases, and 8 bases lay between the germline ends. CDR3 sequence: CASSQDNAYQPQHF. CDR3 DNA sequence: TGCGCCAGCAGCCAAGATAATGCCTATCAGCCCCAGCATTTT.

This clonotype has only a few counts. This chain connects TRBV6-5 to TRBJ2-3, with 8 bases aligning to TRBD1. With V trimmed by 0 bases and J by 0 bases, 5 bases remained unmatched. Germline V gene sequence: CDR1 MNHEY, CDR2 SVGAGI. There are 17 residues in the CDR3. CDR3 DNA: TGTGCCAGCAGTTACTCGAGACAGGGGTCTAGCACAGATACGCAGTATTTT. It is translated as CASSYSRQGSSTDTQYF.

This clonotype was counted many times. The V and J genes are TRBV20-1 and TRBJ2-2; D not certain. Trimming cost V 1 base and J 3 bases, with 15 bases left between them. This CDR3 is 16 amino acids long. Germline values: CDR1 DFQATT, CDR2 SNEGSKA (reference sequence). DNA of the CDR3: TGCAGTGCTAGAGTCTGGGCGATCGAGGACACCGGGGAGCTGTTTTTT. Residues: CSARVWAIEDTGELFF.

This clonotype appeared a few times. The chain is built from TRBV6-4 and TRBJ2-1; D gene ambiguous. The germline gives CDR1 MRHNA, CDR2 SNTAGT. There are 15 residues in the CDR3. Trimming cost V 2 bases and J 0 bases, with 8 bases left between them. CDR3 sequence reads: CASSDRAGSYNEQFF. The CDR3 DNA reads TGTGCCAGCAGTGACCGGGCTGGCTCCTACAATGAGCAGTTCTTC.

CDR3 bases: TGCAGCGTTGTTTTGGCGGGCTCCTACGAGCAGTACTTC. Translation: CSVVLAGSYEQYF. V is TRBV29-1 and J is TRBJ2-7; weak D call: TRBD2 (5 bases). This CDR3 is 13 amino acids long. Per germline, CDR1 SQVTM and CDR2 ANQGSEA. V was clipped by 4 bases and J by 0 bases, with 10 bases between them.

The sample holds many counts of this clonotype. The V call is TRBV6-2 or TRBV6-3, the J call TRBJ2-1, with 15 bases fitting TRBD2. The CDR3 has 20 residues. Germline CDR1 reads MNHEY; CDR2 reads SVGEGT. The J segment lost 4 bases and the V segment lost 5 bases, leaving 15 bases of the junction unmatched. CDR3 DNA: TGTGCCAGCAGTCGGACTAGCGGGAGGGCCCTTTCGCCGAAATACAATGAGCAGTTCTTC. It codes for CASSRTSGRALSPKYNEQFF.